This TCR beta chain was retrieved from a study of technical replicates of blood from four donors (dated by TCRdb to 2015 to 2018). Libraries were made using the immunoSEQ multiplex PCR assay. TCRdb mirrors the immuneACCESS table, restricted to in-frame sequences. Some clones are absent from its copies; in checked studies, under half trace to an unresolved V gene, and the reason for the others is unknown. The sample table records roughly 76,000 clones; 94% of these occur just once. The ten largest clones add up to about 0.39% of the sample. A remark on this clone: Its antigen has not been determined. No base quality values were provided; no much bigger clone lies one nucleotide off.

Looking up the germline V gene yields CDR1 SGHRS and CDR2 YFSETQ. There are 12 amino acids in the CDR3, from cysteine to phenylalanine inclusive. CDR3 DNA only is kept here, 36 bases in frame from base 1. V sheds 0 bases and J sheds 4 bases, leaving 2 bases between their ends. This clonotype originated in a human donor in good health. The chain was built from TRBV5-1 and TRBJ2-1, with the D gene not confidently named. Sequencing input: T cells isolated from PBMCs. The CDR3 region reads CASSLAYNEQFF. The DNA reads as follows: TGCGCCAGCAGCTTGGCTTACAATGAGCAGTTCTTC.